The present T cell receptor beta chain was sequenced within a study of T cells in Graves' hyperthyroidism and ophthalmopathy. This CDR3 has 14 amino acids. The V gene's germline CDR1 is SNHLY and CDR2 FYNNEI. V was clipped by 1 base and J by 3 bases, with 9 bases between them. The study's findings and limits: A median roughly six months before onset, the model predicted ophthalmopathy. A 13 V-J signature model discriminated ophthalmopathy versus stable hyperthyroidism. Researchers found most expanded thyroid clonotypes above 0.001 in blood as well.

From around 11 ml of fresh peripheral blood, PBMCs were isolated. This clonotype was counted at least ten times. Its antigen is still unknown. The CDR3 regions of TCR beta were amplified from RNA transcripts. The study used the HTBI primer set for a first-round RT-PCR of the TCR CDR3. TCRdb recomputed calls from the multiplex PCR reads with MiXCR, one row per CDR3 protein. The table shows roughly 93,000 distinct CDR3 sequences, with around 52% occurring only once. The chain couples TRBV2 to TRBJ1-2; maybe TRBD1 (5 bases). The specimen was blood. The TCR sequence derives from a woman in her thirties or forties with Graves' hyperthyroidism. The CDR3 bases are TGTGCCAGCAGTGAAGGAAGGGGCGACTATGGCTACACCTTC. It specifies CASSEGRGDYGYTF.